A single sample gave rise to the 27 T cell receptor beta chains below, sequenced in a study of neoadjuvant nivolumab and ipilimumab in lung cancer. Profiled with immunoSEQ multiplex PCR; TCRdb holds only in-frame clones, not every one. This sample has more than 25,000 clones, with 82% found just once. Sequencing used tumor tissue, obtained after neoadjuvant nivolumab, alone or with ipilimumab, at or shortly before surgery. The receptor set was obtained from an adult with non-small cell lung cancer.

This clone has more than one count but fewer than ten. V and J are TRBV7-2 and TRBJ2-3; 12 positions agree with TRBD2. Germline values: CDR1 SGHTA, CDR2 FQGNSA. This CDR3 spans 16 amino acids. V was pared by 5 bases and J by 4 bases, with 7 bases of the junction left unmatched. CDR3 amino acids: CASSPDASGRADTQYF. In DNA, the CDR3 is TGTGCCAGCAGCCCCGACGCTAGCGGGAGGGCAGATACGCAGTATTTT. The full variable domain, completed using reference TRBV7-2 and TRBJ2-3, is GAGVSQSPSNKVTEKGKDVELRCDPISGHTALYWYRQSLGQGLEFLIYFQGNSAPDKSGLPSDRFSAERTGGSVSTLTIQRTQQEDSAVYLCASSPDASGRADTQYFGPGTRLTVL.

The chain is built from TRBV5-1 and TRBJ2-5; 14 bases are shared with TRBD2. V shed 4 bases and J 3 bases; nucleotides not matched to a gene: 8. The germline V gene has CDR1 SGHRS and CDR2 YFSETQ. The CDR3 runs 17 residues. The CDR3 nucleotides are TGCGCCAGCAGCCGGGGAGGGGGACTAGCGGGAGAAGAGACCCAGTACTTC. Amino acids: CASSRGGGLAGEETQYF.

The chain combines TRBV11-3 with TRBJ1-2; no definite D call. Germline-derived CDR1 and CDR2 are SGHNT and YENEEA. The CDR3 covers 11 residues. Trimming removed 6 bases at V and 3 bases at J, with 5 bases between. The chain's CDR3 is CASSRYYGYTF. The CDR3 DNA reads as TGTGCCAGCAGTCGGTACTATGGCTACACCTTC.

The rearrangement joins TRBV7-6 to TRBJ2-7; TRBD1 matches at 7 bases. The CDR3 has 14 residues. The germline V gene encodes CDR1 SGHVS and CDR2 FNYEAQ. V shed 1 base, J shed 2 bases, and the junction held 2 bases outside the gene matches. The CDR3 nucleotides are TGTGCCAGCAGCTTAGAGACAGGGCCCTACGAGCAGTACTTC. Encoded protein: CASSLETGPYEQYF.

V gene TRBV20-1 combines with J gene TRBJ2-1, with D perhaps being TRBD1 or TRBD2 (5 bases each). Germline values: CDR1 DFQATT, CDR2 SNEGSKA (reference sequence). CDR3 size: 11 residues. The DNA of the CDR3 is TGCTCGGGACGCTCCTACAATGAGCAGTTCTTC. Amino acid sequence: CSGRSYNEQFF.

J is TRBJ2-7 and V is TRBV6-5; 9 nucleotides line up with TRBD1. The CDR3 sequence is 16 residues long. Germline trimming cut 4 bases from V and 12 bases from J; bases unmatched to any gene: 19. Germline CDR1 reads MNHEY; CDR2 reads SVGAGI. The CDR3, as DNA: TGTGCCAGCAGTTCCTTCTCAGGGGACAGGGTTAAAGAGTGGTACTTC. The encoded protein is CASSSFSGDRVKEWYF.

CDR3 residues: CASSPWMNTEAFF. The CDR3 DNA reads TGTGCCAGCTCACCTTGGATGAACACTGAAGCTTTCTTT. The chain links TRBV18 to TRBJ1-1; D is ambiguous. V was pared by 3 bases and J by 0 bases, with 5 bases between. In germline, CDR1 is KGHSH, CDR2 LQKENI. The CDR3 loop spans 13 amino acids.

The gene calls are TRBV30 and TRBJ1-2, with a tentative D call TRBD1 (5 bases). The CDR3 totals 13 residues. From germline, CDR1 is GTSNPN and CDR2 SVGIG (reference sequence). The CDR3 sequence is CGGVVSGNYGYTF. In DNA, the CDR3 is TGTGGGGGGGTGGTTAGCGGTAACTATGGCTACACCTTC. Supplemented by reference TRBV30 and TRBJ1-2, the full variable domain reads SQTIHQWPATLVQPVGSPLSLECTVEGTSNPNLYWYRQAAGRGLQLLFYSVGIGQISSEVPQNLSASRPQDRQFILSSKKLLLSDSGFYLCGGVVSGNYGYTFGSGTRLTVV.

The V and J genes are TRBV5-1 and TRBJ2-7; 8 bases are a match to TRBD1. The CDR3 loop spans 14 amino acids. Germline values: CDR1 SGHRS, CDR2 YFSETQ. The V and J ends lost 4 bases and 6 bases, in that order; junction bases with no gene match: 9. The CDR3, as DNA: TGCGCCAGCAGCCTTCCCGGACAGGGAGGCGAGCAGTACTTC. This translates into CASSLPGQGGEQYF.

The chain employs TRBV20-1 and TRBJ2-1, with D possibly being TRBD2 (6 bases). Germline CDR1 is DFQATT and CDR2 is SNEGSKA (reference sequence). The CDR3 length is 11 residues. Trimming cost V 5 bases and J 9 bases, with 11 bases left between them. CDR3 residues: CSARGLTEQFF. The CDR3 nucleotides are TGCAGTGCTCGGGGGTTGACTGAGCAGTTCTTC.

The genes are TRBV5-4 and TRBJ2-7; 8 positions agree with TRBD1. The CDR3 is made up of 15 amino acids. V lost 1 base to trimming and J lost 0 bases; unmatched junction nucleotides: 3. Germline CDR1 and CDR2: SGHNT and YYREEE (reference sequence). As DNA, the CDR3 is TGTGCCAGCAGCTTGCCGGGACAGGTCTCCTACGAGCAGTACTTC. Protein: CASSLPGQVSYEQYF.

This clone was detected only once. V usage is TRBV5-1 and J usage is TRBJ2-1; TRBD2 matches at 7 bases. CDR3 length: 16 amino acids. The V and J ends lost 0 bases and 4 bases, in that order; junction bases with no gene match: 7. Germline V gives CDR1 SGHRS, CDR2 YFSETQ. The CDR3 DNA follows: TGCGCCAGCAGCTTGGCCTTGCTAGCGGCGTACAATGAGCAGTTCTTC. It translates to CASSLALLAAYNEQFF.

This chain links TRBV7-9 with TRBJ2-5; 8 bases match TRBD1. CDR3 length: 13 amino acids. Losses at the gene ends were 4 bases for V and 3 bases for J; bases not matched to a gene: 1. Germline V lookup: CDR1 SEHNR, CDR2 FQNEAQ (reference sequence). CDR3 residues: CASSSTGEETQYF. The CDR3 DNA sequence: TGTGCCAGCAGCTCGACAGGGGAAGAGACCCAGTACTTC.

Regarding this clone: This sample also contains other DNA sequences that code for the same CDR3. This chain uses TRBV11-2 with TRBJ2-7; 11 nucleotides align to TRBD2. The CDR3 has 15 amino acids. CDR1 SGHAT and CDR2 FQNNGV come from the germline V gene. With V trimmed by 1 base and J by 6 bases, 5 bases remained unmatched. CDR3 loop: CASSLALAGGREQYF. As DNA, the CDR3 is TGTGCCAGCAGCTTAGCCCTAGCGGGAGGCCGCGAGCAGTACTTC.

The V call is TRBV5-5, the J call TRBJ1-4; D is undetermined. Germline V gene data show CDR1 as SGHKS and CDR2 as YYEKEE (reference sequence). With 0 bases removed from V and 7 bases from J, the gap between germline ends came to 10 bases. The CDR3 covers 14 residues. The CDR3 nucleotides read TGTGCCAGCAGCTTGGGAGGGCTGGGTGAAAAACTGTTTTTT. Residues: CASSLGGLGEKLFF.

This sequence joins TRBV30 and TRBJ1-5; 7 bases are shared with TRBD1. The CDR3 totals 13 residues. Trimming cost V 4 bases and J 4 bases; bases outside gene matches: 4. Germline values: CDR1 GTSNPN, CDR2 SVGIG (reference sequence). CDR3 protein: CAWNDRENQPQHF. Written as DNA, the CDR3 is TGTGCCTGGAACGACAGGGAGAATCAGCCCCAGCATTTT.

This clone was counted between two and nine times. The chain has TRBV10-2 and TRBJ2-7, with 14 bases lining up with TRBD2. In germline, CDR1 is WSHSY, CDR2 SAAADI. The V gene end was trimmed by 0 bases and the J gene end by 11 bases; junction bases not matched to a gene: 3. This CDR3 is built from 14 residues. For the CDR3, the DNA is TGCGCCAGCAGTGAGTCGAGACTAGCGGGAGGGGAGTACTTC. Translated: CASSESRLAGGEYF.

Here the CDR3 DNA reads TGCGCCAGCAGCTTGGGCAGGGTGGAGGAGACCCAGTACTTC. This gives the protein CASSLGRVEETQYF. The chain links TRBV5-1 to TRBJ2-5; perhaps TRBD1 as D (5 bases). V was clipped by 0 bases and J by 5 bases, with 11 bases between them. Germline-derived CDR1 and CDR2 are SGHRS and YFSETQ. The CDR3 sequence is 14 residues long.

This clone was recorded a few times. The chain couples TRBV11-3 to TRBJ2-7, with TRBD1 as a possible D gene (6 bases). V lost 1 base and J lost 3, with 22 bases in between. Germline CDR1 is SGHNT and CDR2 is YENEEA. This CDR3 comprises 18 residues. The CDR3 spells CASSLGSTGPNQIYEQYF. DNA for the CDR3: TGTGCCAGCAGCTTAGGCTCCACAGGGCCTAACCAAATCTACGAGCAGTACTTC.

The rearrangement links TRBV30 to TRBJ2-2, with D uncertain. The CDR3 covers 13 residues. V was trimmed by 3 bases and J by 1 base, leaving 6 bases between them. Germline lookup yields CDR1 GTSNPN and CDR2 SVGIG (reference sequence). CDR3 in amino acids: CAWSQVNTGELFF. The DNA of the CDR3 is TGTGCCTGGAGCCAGGTGAACACCGGGGAGCTGTTTTTT.

This clone is judged medium-sized. The rearrangement links TRBV29-1 to TRBJ1-2; 11 positions match TRBD1. Germline V gene data show CDR1 as SQVTM and CDR2 as ANQGSEA. There are 15 residues in the CDR3. After removal of 0 bases from V and 8 bases from J, the junction contained 8 bases not matched to a gene. CDR3 sequence: CSVEDVLDRGRGYTF. Written as DNA, the CDR3 is TGCAGCGTTGAAGATGTGTTGGACAGGGGGCGAGGCTACACCTTC.

This chain connects TRBV14 to TRBJ2-3, with D perhaps being TRBD1 or TRBD2 (5 bases each). V shed 5 bases and J shed 3 bases, with 30 bases lying between them. Germline CDR1 and CDR2: SGHDN and FVKESK. This CDR3 has 20 residues. CDR3 sequence (DNA): TGTGCCAGCAGCAAGGACGAGGGGCGGACGTATCTTTGGTCTACAGATACGCAGTATTTT. Amino acids: CASSKDEGRTYLWSTDTQYF.

The chain combines TRBV5-1 with TRBJ2-5; tentatively, D is TRBD1 or TRBD2 (5 bases each). The CDR3 is 14 amino acids. V was shortened by 5 bases and J by 1 base, with 12 bases between the two germline ends. Germline V gene sequence: CDR1 SGHRS, CDR2 YFSETQ. This CDR3 is CASRGVGTQETQYF. The DNA for the CDR3 is TGCGCCAGCAGGGGTGTGGGGACCCAAGAGACCCAGTACTTC. Combining the CDR3 with reference TRBV5-1 and TRBJ2-5 gives the whole variable domain KAGVTQTPRYLIKTRGQQVTLSCSPISGHRSVSWYQQTPGQGLQFLFEYFSETQRNKGNFPGRFSGRQFSNSRSEMNVSTLELGDSALYLCASRGVGTQETQYFGPGTRLLVL.

This rearrangement joins TRBV5-8 to TRBJ1-5; D uncertain. V lost 1 base, J lost 5 bases, and 4 bases lay in between. This CDR3 spans 12 amino acids. Germline V CDR1 and CDR2: SGHTS, YDEGEE. CDR3 region: CASSLLDQPQHF. In DNA, the CDR3 is TGTGCCAGCAGCTTGCTAGATCAGCCCCAGCATTTT.

The chain recombines TRBV5-1 with TRBJ2-7; D not resolved. V lost 0 bases to trimming and J lost 5 bases, with 15 bases between them. The CDR3 sequence is 15 residues long. Germline lookup yields CDR1 SGHRS and CDR2 YFSETQ. CDR3 loop: CASSLVAAPLDEQYF. The CDR3 DNA is TGCGCCAGCAGCTTGGTGGCGGCCCCACTGGACGAGCAGTACTTC.

The chain carries TRBV10-2 and TRBJ2-1; D gene ambiguous. Looked up from germline, CDR1 is WSHSY and CDR2 is SAAADI. V lost 6 bases and J 4 bases, leaving 10 bases between the germline ends. The CDR3 spans 13 residues. CDR3 protein: CASSVVNYNEQFF. CDR3 nucleotides: TGCGCCAGCAGCGTCGTCAATTACAATGAGCAGTTCTTC.

The chain recombines TRBV30 with TRBJ1-2, with D maybe TRBD1 (6 bases). The length of the CDR3 is 15 residues. Germline V gene sequence: CDR1 GTSNPN, CDR2 SVGIG (reference sequence). V gave up 0 bases and J gave up 7 bases, with 18 bases separating them. The CDR3 region has the DNA TGTGCCTGGAGTGTCATGGGGGGGGGCGCGGGTGGCTACACCTTC. This encodes CAWSVMGGGAGGYTF.